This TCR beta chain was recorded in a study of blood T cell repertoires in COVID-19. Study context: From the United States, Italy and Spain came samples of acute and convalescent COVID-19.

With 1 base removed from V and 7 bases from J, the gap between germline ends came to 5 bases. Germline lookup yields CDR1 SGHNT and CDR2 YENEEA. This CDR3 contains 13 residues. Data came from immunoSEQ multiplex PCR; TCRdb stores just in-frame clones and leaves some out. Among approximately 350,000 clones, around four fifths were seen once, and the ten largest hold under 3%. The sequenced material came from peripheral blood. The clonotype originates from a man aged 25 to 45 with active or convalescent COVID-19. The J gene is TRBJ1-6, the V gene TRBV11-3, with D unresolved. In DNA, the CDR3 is TGTGCCAGCAGCTTAGTAGCGAATTCACCCCTCCACTTT. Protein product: CASSLVANSPLHF.